This TCR beta chain comes out of a study of T-cell memory formation after mild COVID-19. Notes on the study in general: Pre-infection memory held some responding clones, suggesting pre-existing cross-reactive T cells responded.

Regarding this clonotype: Its antigen is currently unknown.

The length of the CDR3 is 12 residues. The ends were cut back, 7 bases at V and 4 bases at J, with 13 bases in the middle. Looked up from germline, CDR1 is SQVTM and CDR2 is ANQGSEA. TCRdb redid the calling of the 5' RACE reads with MiXCR, one entry per CDR3 protein. The sample includes roughly 370,000 distinct CDR3 sequences, about 15% seen only once; the top ten take under 25%. The receptor was derived from a man between 18 and 29 years old who had mild COVID-19 (a few samples of this study predate the infection). Cell type and time point are not known. V gene TRBV29-1 combines with J gene TRBJ1-1; D ambiguous. Sequencing was performed on PBMCs or a T cell subset sorted from them (not recorded which). The CDR3 region has the DNA TGCAGCGCGGGTACCTGGGGCACTGAAGCTTTCTTT. It is translated as CSAGTWGTEAFF.